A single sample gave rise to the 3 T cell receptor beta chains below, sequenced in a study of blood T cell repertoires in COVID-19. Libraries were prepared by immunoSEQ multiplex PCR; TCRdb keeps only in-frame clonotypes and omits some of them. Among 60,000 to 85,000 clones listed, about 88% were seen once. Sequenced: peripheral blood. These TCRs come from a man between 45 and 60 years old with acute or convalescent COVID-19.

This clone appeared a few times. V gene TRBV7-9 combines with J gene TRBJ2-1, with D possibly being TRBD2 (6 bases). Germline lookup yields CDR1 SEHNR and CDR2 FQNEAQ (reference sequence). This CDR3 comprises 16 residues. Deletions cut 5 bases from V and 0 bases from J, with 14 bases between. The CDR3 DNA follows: TGTGCCAGCAGCACGATCGGGAGTACCTCCTACAATGAGCAGTTCTTC. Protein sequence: CASSTIGSTSYNEQFF.

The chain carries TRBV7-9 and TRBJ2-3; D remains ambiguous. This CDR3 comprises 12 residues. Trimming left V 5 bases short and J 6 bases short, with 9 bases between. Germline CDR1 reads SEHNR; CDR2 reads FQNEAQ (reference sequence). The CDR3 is CASSNSRDTQYF. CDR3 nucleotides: TGTGCCAGCAGCAATAGCCGGGATACGCAGTATTTT.

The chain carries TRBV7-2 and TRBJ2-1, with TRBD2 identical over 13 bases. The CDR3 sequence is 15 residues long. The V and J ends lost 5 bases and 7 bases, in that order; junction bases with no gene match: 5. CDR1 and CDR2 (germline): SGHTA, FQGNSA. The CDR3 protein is CASSELAGGHNEQFF. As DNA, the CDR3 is TGTGCCAGCAGCGAACTAGCGGGAGGGCATAATGAGCAGTTCTTC.